This T cell receptor (beta chain) comes out of a study of blood T cell repertoires in COVID-19. Generated by immunoSEQ multiplex PCR, the TCRdb table keeps only in-frame clones and is missing some. Altogether about 210,000 clones are present, around nine tenths being singletons, with the ten largest covering around 1.5%. This clone was picked up one time. The source of this sequence is a man younger than 30 with active or convalescent COVID-19. The sample taken for sequencing was peripheral blood.

The CDR3 bases are TGTGCCAGCAGCTTGGCGTCAGCGGGAGTAGAGACCCAGTACTTC. The encoded protein is CASSLASAGVETQYF. The chain employs TRBV5-5 and TRBJ2-5; 8 bases map to TRBD2. Germline CDR1 reads SGHKS; CDR2 reads YYEKEE (reference sequence). The CDR3 has 15 amino acids. V lost 0 bases, J lost 4 bases, and 5 bases stayed unmatched. The full variable domain, rest sourced from reference TRBV5-5 and TRBJ2-5, is DAGVTQSPTHLIKTRGQQVTLRCSPISGHKSVSWYQQVLGQGPQFIFQYYEKEERGRGNFPDRFSARQFPNYSSELNVNALLLGDSALYLCASSLASAGVETQYFGPGTRLLVL.